Presented here are 10 T cell receptor beta chains from one specimen sequenced in a study of OX40 agonist ivuxolimab in advanced cancers. Clones were read by immunoSEQ multiplex PCR, and TCRdb kept only the in-frame ones, dropping some. The table lists about 40,000 clones, approximately 82% of them singletons, with more than 6.5% in the top ten. Source: CD4+ or CD8+ T cells sorted from blood, taken in a trial of the OX40 agonist ivuxolimab. These receptors came from an adult with an advanced solid tumor such as melanoma, head and neck, liver or kidney cancer.

V and J are TRBV18 and TRBJ2-7, with D perhaps being TRBD1 or TRBD2 (7 bases each). CDR3 length: 16 residues. The germline V and J ends were trimmed by 1 base and 4 bases, with 17 bases remaining between them. Germline CDR1 is KGHSH and CDR2 is LQKENI. DNA for the CDR3: TGTGCCAGCTCACCACGGGGAGGGACAGACACTTACGAGCAGTACTTC. It translates to CASSPRGGTDTYEQYF.

The gene calls are TRBV19 and TRBJ1-1; no reliable D call. V was trimmed by 3 bases and J by 3 bases, leaving 8 bases between them. Germline loops: CDR1 LNHDA, CDR2 SQIVND (reference sequence). The CDR3 totals 13 residues. CDR3 DNA sequence: TGTGCCAGTAGTATTAATTTGGACACTGAAGCTTTCTTT. Translating gives CASSINLDTEAFF.

About this clone: Mismatch with germline at one junction end may stem from a read error. This chain connects TRBV7-2 to TRBJ2-7; D unresolved. The CDR3 extends over 13 amino acids. Germline V gives CDR1 SGHTA, CDR2 FQGNSA. Here the CDR3 reads CASNLEALREQYF. DNA of the CDR3: TGTGCCAGCAACTTAGAGGCACTTAGGGAGCAGTACTTC.

The chain couples TRBV19 to TRBJ1-1; 7 positions agree with TRBD1. The CDR3 contains 13 residues. V lost 4 bases and J lost 1; bases outside the gene matches: 0. Germline values: CDR1 LNHDA, CDR2 SQIVND (reference sequence). In nucleotides, the CDR3 is TGTGCCAGTAGTAGGACAGGGAACACTGAAGCTTTCTTT. It is translated as CASSRTGNTEAFF. Full variable domain (missing parts from reference TRBV19 and TRBJ1-1): DGGITQSPKYLFRKEGQNVTLSCEQNLNHDAMYWYRQDPGQGLRLIYYSQIVNDFQKGDIAEGYSVSREKKESFPLTVTSAQKNPTAFYLCASSRTGNTEAFFGQGTRLTVV.

This clone was observed a single time. V is TRBV6-1 and J is TRBJ1-5; D gene ambiguous. The CDR3 length is 15 residues. V dropped 4 bases and J dropped 5 bases, with 15 bases sitting between them. CDR1 and CDR2 from the germline V gene are MNHNS and SASEGT. The CDR3 region is CASSVNWEGDQPQHF. The CDR3 DNA is TGTGCCAGCAGTGTGAATTGGGAAGGCGATCAGCCCCAGCATTTT.

V and J are TRBV6-1 and TRBJ2-7; TRBD1 matches 9 bases. The CDR3 spans 13 residues. The V gene's germline CDR1 is MNHNS and CDR2 SASEGT. With 5 bases clipped from V and 5 bases from J, the junction kept 4 bases outside the gene matches. This chain's CDR3 is CASSLRDRDEQYF. Written as DNA, the CDR3 is TGTGCCAGCAGTTTGCGGGACAGGGACGAGCAGTACTTC.

This chain joins TRBV18 and TRBJ1-4; no firm D call. CDR3 size: 14 residues. The germline V gene encodes CDR1 KGHSH and CDR2 LQKENI. V was shortened by 3 bases and J by 5 bases, with 10 bases between the two germline ends. The CDR3 nucleotides read TGTGCCAGCTCACCCCGGCGTTCGAATGAAAAACTGTTTTTT. The encoded protein is CASSPRRSNEKLFF.

The rearrangement uses TRBV7-2 and TRBJ2-3, with D perhaps TRBD2 (6 bases). The V gene's germline CDR1 is SGHTA and CDR2 FQGNSA. The CDR3 totals 14 residues. Trimming removed 9 bases at V and 3 bases at J, with 16 bases between. Here the CDR3 DNA reads TGTGCCAGTACATGGGGGACTCTGACAGATACGCAGTATTTT. Encoded protein: CASTWGTLTDTQYF.

This clone appeared a single time. The chain combines TRBV5-5 with TRBJ2-4; D unresolved. Trimming took 0 bases from V and 4 from J, leaving 5 bases between them. The CDR3 runs to 13 residues. CDR1 SGHKS and CDR2 YYEKEE come from the germline V gene (reference sequence). In nucleotides, the CDR3 is TGTGCCAGCAGCTTGGCCCAGAAAAACATTCAGTACTTC. Its translation is CASSLAQKNIQYF.

The V gene is TRBV10-2, the J gene TRBJ2-7, with D hard to call. The ends were cut back, 8 bases at V and 3 bases at J, with 5 bases in the middle. The CDR3 runs 10 residues. From germline, CDR1 is WSHSY and CDR2 SAAADI. Here the CDR3 DNA reads TGCGCCAGCGCCGACTACGAGCAGTACTTC. This translates into CASADYEQYF.